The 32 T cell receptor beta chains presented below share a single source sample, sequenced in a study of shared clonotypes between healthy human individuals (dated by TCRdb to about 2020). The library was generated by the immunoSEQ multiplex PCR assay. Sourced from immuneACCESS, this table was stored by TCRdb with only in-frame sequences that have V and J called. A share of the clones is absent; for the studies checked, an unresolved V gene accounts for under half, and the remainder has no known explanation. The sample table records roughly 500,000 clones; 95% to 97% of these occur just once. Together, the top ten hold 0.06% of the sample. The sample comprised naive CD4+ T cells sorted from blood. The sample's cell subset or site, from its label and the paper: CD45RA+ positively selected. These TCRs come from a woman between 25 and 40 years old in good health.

CDR3 residues: CASSEVVRSYGYTF. The CDR3 DNA sequence: TGTGCCAGCAGTGAAGTGGTCAGAAGCTATGGCTACACCTTC. The rearrangement uses TRBV6-1 and TRBJ1-2; D remains unclear. The CDR3 is 14 residues long. The ends were cut back, 1 base at V and 4 bases at J, with 10 bases in the middle. Germline V gene lookup returns CDR1 MNHNS and CDR2 SASEGT.

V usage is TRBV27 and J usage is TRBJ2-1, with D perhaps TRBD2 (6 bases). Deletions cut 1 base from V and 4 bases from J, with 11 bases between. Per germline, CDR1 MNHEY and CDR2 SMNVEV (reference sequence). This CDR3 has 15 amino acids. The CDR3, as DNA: TGTGCCAGCAGTTTATGGGGGGAGAAATACAATGAGCAGTTCTTC. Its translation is CASSLWGEKYNEQFF.

For the CDR3, the DNA is TGTGCCAGGCGACTTGGGGGGGTAAGAGACTATGGCTACACCTTC. Amino acid sequence: CARRLGGVRDYGYTF. This rearrangement joins TRBV21-1 to TRBJ1-2. TRBV21-1 is marked as a pseudogene. The length of the CDR3 is 15 residues.

CDR3 region: CASTRAGLAFEQYF. As DNA, the CDR3 is TGCGCCAGCACAAGGGCGGGACTAGCGTTCGAGCAGTACTTC. The rearrangement joins TRBV5-1 to TRBJ2-7; 10 positions agree with TRBD2. The length of the CDR3 is 14 residues. The germline CDR1 and CDR2 sequences are SGHRS and YFSETQ. V shed 6 bases, J shed 6 bases, and the junction held 9 bases outside the gene matches.

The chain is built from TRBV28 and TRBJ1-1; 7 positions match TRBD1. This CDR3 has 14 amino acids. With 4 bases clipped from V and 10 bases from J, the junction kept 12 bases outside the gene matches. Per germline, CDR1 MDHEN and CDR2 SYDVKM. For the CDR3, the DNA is TGTGCCAGCAGTTCTCCTACAGGGGTCAGCGGAGCTTTCTTT. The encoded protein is CASSSPTGVSGAFF.

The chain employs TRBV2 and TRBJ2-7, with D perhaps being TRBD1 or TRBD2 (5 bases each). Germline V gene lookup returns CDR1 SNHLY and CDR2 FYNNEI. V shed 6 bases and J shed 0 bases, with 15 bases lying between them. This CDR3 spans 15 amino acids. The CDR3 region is CASRRGRHVSYEQYF. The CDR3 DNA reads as TGTGCCAGCAGGAGGGGACGGCACGTCTCCTACGAGCAGTACTTC.

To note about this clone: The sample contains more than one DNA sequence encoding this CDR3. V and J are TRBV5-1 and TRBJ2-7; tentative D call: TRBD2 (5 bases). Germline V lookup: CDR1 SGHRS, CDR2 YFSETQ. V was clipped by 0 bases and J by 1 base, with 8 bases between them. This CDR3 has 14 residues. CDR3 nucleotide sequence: TGCGCCAGCAGCTTGGGCTCGGGGTCCTACGAGCAGTACTTC. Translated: CASSLGSGSYEQYF.

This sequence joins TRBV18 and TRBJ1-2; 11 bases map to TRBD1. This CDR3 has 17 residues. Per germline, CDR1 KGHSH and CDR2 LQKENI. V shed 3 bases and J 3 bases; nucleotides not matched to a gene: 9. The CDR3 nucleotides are TGTGCCAGCTCACCCCTCTCGGGACAGGGGGGGGACTATGGCTACACCTTC. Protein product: CASSPLSGQGGDYGYTF.

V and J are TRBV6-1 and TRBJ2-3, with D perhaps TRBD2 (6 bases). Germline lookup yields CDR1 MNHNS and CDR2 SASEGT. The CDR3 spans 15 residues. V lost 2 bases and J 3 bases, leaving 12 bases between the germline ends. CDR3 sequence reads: CASSERRGTTDTQYF. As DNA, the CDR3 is TGTGCCAGCAGTGAACGGCGGGGAACAACAGATACGCAGTATTTT.

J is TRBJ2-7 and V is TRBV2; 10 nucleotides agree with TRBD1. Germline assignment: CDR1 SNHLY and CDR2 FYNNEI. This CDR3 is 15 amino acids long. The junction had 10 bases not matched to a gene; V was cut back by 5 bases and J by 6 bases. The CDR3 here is CASSKSRDRGLEQYF. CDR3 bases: TGTGCCAGCAGTAAGTCACGGGACAGGGGTCTCGAGCAGTACTTC.

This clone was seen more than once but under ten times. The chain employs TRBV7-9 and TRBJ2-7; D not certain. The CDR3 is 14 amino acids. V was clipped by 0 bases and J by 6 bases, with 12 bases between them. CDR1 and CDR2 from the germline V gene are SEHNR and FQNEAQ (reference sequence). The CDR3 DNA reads TGTGCCAGCAGCTTAGCGGTCACGGTCGTCGAGCAGTACTTC. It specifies CASSLAVTVVEQYF.

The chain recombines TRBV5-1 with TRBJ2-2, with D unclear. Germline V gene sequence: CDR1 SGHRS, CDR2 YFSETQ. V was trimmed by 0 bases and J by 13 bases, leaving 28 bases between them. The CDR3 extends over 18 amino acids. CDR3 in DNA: TGCGCCAGCAGCTTGGTCCCACCGGGCCCCCCGGCCCCCATATCGCTGTTTTTT. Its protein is CASSLVPPGPPAPISLFF.

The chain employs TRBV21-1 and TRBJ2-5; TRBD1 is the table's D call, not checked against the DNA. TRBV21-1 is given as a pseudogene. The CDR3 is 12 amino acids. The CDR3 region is CARDRESQEQYF. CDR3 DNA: TGTGCCAGGGACAGGGAAAGTCAGGAGCAGTACTTC.

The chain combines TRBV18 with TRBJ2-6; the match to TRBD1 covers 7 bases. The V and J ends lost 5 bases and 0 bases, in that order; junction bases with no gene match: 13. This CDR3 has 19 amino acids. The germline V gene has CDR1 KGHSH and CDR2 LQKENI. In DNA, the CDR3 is TGTGCCAGCTCATTCACACAGGGGCGAATTCCCTCTGGGGCCAACGTCCTGACTTTC. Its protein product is CASSFTQGRIPSGANVLTF.

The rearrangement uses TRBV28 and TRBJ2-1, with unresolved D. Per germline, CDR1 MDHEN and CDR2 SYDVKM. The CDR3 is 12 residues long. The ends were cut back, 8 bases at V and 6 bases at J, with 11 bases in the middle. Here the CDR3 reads CASARNLNEQFF. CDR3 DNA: TGTGCCAGCGCACGGAACCTCAATGAGCAGTTCTTC.

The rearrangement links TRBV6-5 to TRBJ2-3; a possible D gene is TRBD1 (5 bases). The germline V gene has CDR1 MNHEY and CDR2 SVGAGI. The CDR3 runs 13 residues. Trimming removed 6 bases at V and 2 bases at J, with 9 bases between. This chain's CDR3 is CASSWTSTDTQYF. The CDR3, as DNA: TGTGCCAGCAGCTGGACATCCACAGATACGCAGTATTTT.

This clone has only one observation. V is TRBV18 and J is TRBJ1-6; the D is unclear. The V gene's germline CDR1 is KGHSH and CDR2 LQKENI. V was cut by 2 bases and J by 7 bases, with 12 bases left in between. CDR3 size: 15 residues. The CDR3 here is CASSPSVVGNSPLHF. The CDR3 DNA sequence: TGTGCCAGCTCACCATCGGTGGTGGGAAATTCACCCCTCCACTTT.

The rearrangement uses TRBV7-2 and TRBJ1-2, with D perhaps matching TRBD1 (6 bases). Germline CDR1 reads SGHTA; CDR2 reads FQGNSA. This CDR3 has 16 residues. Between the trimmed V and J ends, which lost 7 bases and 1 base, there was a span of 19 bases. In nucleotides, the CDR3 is TGTGCCAGCAACAAGGGAGGCGGGGGCAGTAACTATGGCTACACCTTC. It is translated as CASNKGGGGSNYGYTF. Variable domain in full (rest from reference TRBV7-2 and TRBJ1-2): GAGVSQSPSNKVTEKGKDVELRCDPISGHTALYWYRQSLGQGLEFLIYFQGNSAPDKSGLPSDRFSAERTGGSVSTLTIQRTQQEDSAVYLCASNKGGGGSNYGYTFGSGTRLTVV.

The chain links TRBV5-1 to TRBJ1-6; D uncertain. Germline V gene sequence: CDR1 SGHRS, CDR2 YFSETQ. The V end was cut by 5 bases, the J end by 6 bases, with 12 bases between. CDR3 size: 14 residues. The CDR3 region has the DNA TGCGCCAGCAGGTCAGCCGAGCGTAATTCACCCCTCCACTTT. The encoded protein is CASRSAERNSPLHF.

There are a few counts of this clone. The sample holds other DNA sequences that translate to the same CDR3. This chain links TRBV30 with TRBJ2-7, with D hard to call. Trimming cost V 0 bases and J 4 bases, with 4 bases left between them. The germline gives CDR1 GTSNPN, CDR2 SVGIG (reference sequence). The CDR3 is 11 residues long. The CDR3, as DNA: TGTGCCTGGAGTGTAGCATACGAGCAGTACTTC. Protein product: CAWSVAYEQYF.

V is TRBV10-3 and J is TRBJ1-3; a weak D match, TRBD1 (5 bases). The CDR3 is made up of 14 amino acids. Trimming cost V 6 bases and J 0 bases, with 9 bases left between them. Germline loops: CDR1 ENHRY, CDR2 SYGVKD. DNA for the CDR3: TGTGCCATCAGGGGACCGAGCTCTGGAAACACCATATATTTT. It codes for CAIRGPSSGNTIYF.

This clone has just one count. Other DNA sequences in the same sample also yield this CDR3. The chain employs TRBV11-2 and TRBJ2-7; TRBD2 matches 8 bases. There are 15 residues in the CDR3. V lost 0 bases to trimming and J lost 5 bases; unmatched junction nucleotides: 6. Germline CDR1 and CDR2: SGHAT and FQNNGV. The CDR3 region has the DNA TGTGCCAGCAGCTTAGATGCGGGAGGATTCGACGAGCAGTACTTC. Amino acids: CASSLDAGGFDEQYF.

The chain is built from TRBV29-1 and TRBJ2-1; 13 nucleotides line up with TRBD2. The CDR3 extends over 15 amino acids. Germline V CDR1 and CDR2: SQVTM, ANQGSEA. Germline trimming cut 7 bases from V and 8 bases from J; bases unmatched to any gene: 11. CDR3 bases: TGCAGCGACCGCTCCGGGACTAGCGGGATAGATGAGCAGTTCTTC. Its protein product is CSDRSGTSGIDEQFF.

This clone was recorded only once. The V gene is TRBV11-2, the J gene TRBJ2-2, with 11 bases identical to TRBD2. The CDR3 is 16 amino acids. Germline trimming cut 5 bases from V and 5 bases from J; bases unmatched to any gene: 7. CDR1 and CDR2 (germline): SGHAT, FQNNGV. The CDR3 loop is CASSALSGRGTGELFF. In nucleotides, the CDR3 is TGTGCCAGCAGCGCGCTTAGCGGGAGGGGGACCGGGGAGCTGTTTTTT.

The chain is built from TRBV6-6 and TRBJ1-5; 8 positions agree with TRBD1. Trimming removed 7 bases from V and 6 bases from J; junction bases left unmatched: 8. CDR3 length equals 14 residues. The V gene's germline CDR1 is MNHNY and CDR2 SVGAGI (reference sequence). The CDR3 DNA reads TGTGCCAGCAACGAGGACAGGGTAATTCAGCCCCAGCATTTT. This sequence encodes CASNEDRVIQPQHF.

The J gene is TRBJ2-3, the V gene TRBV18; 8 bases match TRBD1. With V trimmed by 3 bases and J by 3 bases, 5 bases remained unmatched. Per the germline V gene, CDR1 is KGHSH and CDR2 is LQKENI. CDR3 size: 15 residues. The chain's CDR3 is CASSPGGQATDTQYF. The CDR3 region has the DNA TGTGCCAGCTCACCGGGGGGACAGGCTACAGATACGCAGTATTTT. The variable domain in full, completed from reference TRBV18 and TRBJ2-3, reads NAGVMQNPRHLVRRRGQEARLRCSPMKGHSHVYWYRQLPEEGLKFMVYLQKENIIDESGMPKERFSAEFPKEGPSILRIQQVVRGDSAAYFCASSPGGQATDTQYFGPGTRLTVL.

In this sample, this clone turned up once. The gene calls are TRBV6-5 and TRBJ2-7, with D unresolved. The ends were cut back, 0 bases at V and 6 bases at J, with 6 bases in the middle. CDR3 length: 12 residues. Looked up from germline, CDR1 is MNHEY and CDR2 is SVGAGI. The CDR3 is CASSYSGLEQYF. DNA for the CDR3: TGTGCCAGCAGTTACTCGGGTCTCGAGCAGTACTTC.

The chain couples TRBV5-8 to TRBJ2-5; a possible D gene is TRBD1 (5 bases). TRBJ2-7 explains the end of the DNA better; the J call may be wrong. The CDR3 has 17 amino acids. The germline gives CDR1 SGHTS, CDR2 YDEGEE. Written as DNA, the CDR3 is TGTGCCAGCAGCTTGCTGTTGACAGCCGAGGTGGCCTACGAGCAGTACTTC. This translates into CASSLLLTAEVAYEQYF.

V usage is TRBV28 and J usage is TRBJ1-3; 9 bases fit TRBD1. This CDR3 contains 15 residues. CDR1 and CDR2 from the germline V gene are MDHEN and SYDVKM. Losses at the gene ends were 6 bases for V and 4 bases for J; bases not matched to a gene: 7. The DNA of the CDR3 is TGTGCCAGCAGGGAGGACAGGGGTTGGGGAAACACCATATATTTT. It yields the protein CASREDRGWGNTIYF. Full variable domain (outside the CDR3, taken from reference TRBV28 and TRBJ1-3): DVKVTQSSRYLVKRTGEKVFLECVQDMDHENMFWYRQDPGLGLRLIYFSYDVKMKEKGDIPEGYSVSREKKERFSLILESASTNQTSMYLCASREDRGWGNTIYFGEGSWLTVV.

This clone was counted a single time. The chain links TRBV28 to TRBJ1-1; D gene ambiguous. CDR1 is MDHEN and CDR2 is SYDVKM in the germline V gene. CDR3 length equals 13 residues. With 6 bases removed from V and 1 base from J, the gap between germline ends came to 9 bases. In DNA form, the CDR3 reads TGTGCCAGCAGAGGCACTTCGAACACTGAAGCTTTCTTT. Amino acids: CASRGTSNTEAFF.

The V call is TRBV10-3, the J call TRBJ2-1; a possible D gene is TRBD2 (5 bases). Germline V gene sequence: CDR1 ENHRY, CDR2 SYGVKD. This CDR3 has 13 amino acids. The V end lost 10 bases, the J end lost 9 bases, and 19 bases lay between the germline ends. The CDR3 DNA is TGTGCCACCCGGACTCCACCCGGCGGTGAGCAGTTCTTC. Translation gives CATRTPPGGEQFF.

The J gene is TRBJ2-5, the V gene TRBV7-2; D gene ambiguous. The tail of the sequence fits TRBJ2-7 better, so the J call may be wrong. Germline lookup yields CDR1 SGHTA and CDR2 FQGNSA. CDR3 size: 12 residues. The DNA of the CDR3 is TGTGCCAGCAGCCGGAATAGCTACGAGCAGTACTTC. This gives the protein CASSRNSYEQYF.